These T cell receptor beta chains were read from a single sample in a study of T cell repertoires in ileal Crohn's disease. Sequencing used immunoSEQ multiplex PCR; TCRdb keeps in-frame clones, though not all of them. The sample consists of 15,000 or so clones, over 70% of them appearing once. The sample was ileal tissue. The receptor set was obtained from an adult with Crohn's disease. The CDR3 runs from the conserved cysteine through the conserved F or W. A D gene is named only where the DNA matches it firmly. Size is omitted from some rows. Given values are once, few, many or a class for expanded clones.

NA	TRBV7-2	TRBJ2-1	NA	TGTGCCAGCAGCTTAATGAATGGGGAGCAGTTCTTC	CASSLMNGEQFF
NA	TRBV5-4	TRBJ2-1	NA	TGTGCCAGCAGCCCGGTTGAGAGACGAGGCAATGAGCAGTTCTTC	CASSPVERRGNEQFF
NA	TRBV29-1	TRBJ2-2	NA	TGCAGCGCCCGGAACACCGGGGAGCTGTTTTTT	CSARNTGELFF
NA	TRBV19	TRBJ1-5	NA	TGTGCCAGTAGTAATTTTAGGGGGAGGTACAATCAGCCCCAGCATTTT	CASSNFRGRYNQPQHF
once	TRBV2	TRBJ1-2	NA	TGTGCCAGCAGTGGGGAAAACTATGGCTACACCTTC	CASSGENYGYTF
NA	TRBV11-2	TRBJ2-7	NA	TGTGCCAGCAGCTTCCTTCAAAGATACGAGCAGTACTTC	CASSFLQRYEQYF
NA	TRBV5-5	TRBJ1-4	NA	TGTGCCAGCAGCCGTACAACTAATGAAAAACTGTTTTTT	CASSRTTNEKLFF
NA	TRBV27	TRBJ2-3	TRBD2	TGTGCCAGCAGTCCCCGGACTAGCGGGGGTTCAAGCACAGATACGCAGTATTTT	CASSPRTSGGSSTDTQYF
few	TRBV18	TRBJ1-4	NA	TGTGCCAGCTCACCACAAAACAGGGCGGTTCGGGAAAAACTGTTTTTT	CASSPQNRAVREKLFF
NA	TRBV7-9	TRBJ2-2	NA	TGTGCCAGCAGCTTAGACGTCACCGGGGAGCTGTTTTTT	CASSLDVTGELFF
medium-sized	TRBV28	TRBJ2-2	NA	TGTGCCAGCAGTTGGAGACTACCTCCCTCCGGGGAGCTGTTTTTT	CASSWRLPPSGELFF
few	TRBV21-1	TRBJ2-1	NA	TGTGCCAGCAGCAAAAAGGGGGACTCCTTGGGAAATGAGCAGTTCTTC	CASSKKGDSLGNEQFF
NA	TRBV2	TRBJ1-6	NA	TGTGCCAGCAGTAAGAGACAGAGCAATTCACCCCTCCACTTT	CASSKRQSNSPLHF
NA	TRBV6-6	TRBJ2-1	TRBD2	TGTGCCACCAGAGTGAGCGGGAGAGTACGGAATGAGCAGTTCTTC	CATRVSGRVRNEQFF
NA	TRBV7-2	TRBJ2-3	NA	TGTGCCAGCAGAGGGCCGGGACTTAGCACAGATACGCAGTATTTT	CASRGPGLSTDTQYF
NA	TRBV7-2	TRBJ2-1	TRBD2	TGTGCCAGCAGCTCCCCAACTAGCGGGAGGGCCGGGTGGAATGAGCAGTTCTTC	CASSSPTSGRAGWNEQFF
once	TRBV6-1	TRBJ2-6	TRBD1	TGTGCCACCCTTGACAGGGCTGCTGGGGCCAACGTCCTGACTTTC	CATLDRAAGANVLTF
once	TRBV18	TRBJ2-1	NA	TGTGCCAGCTCACCAGGAGGGATACCTGAGCAGTTCTTC	CASSPGGIPEQFF
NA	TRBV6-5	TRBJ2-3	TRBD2	TGTGCCAGCAGTTACTGGGAGGGCAGGGCGGCAGATACGCAGTATTTT	CASSYWEGRAADTQYF
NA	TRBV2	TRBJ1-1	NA	TGTGCCAGCAGTGAGGGGTTTGAAGCTTTCTTT	CASSEGFEAFF
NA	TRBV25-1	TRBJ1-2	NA	TGTGCCAGCAGTCTCGCCGGGTGGGGCTACACCTTC	CASSLAGWGYTF
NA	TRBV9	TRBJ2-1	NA	TGTGCCAGCAGCGTAGGGCCGACCGGGAGCTACAATGAGCAGTTCTTC	CASSVGPTGSYNEQFF
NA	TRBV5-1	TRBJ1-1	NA	TGCGCCAGCAGAACAGGGAACCTCTATTCTGAAGCTTTCTTT	CASRTGNLYSEAFF
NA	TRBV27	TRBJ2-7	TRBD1	TGTGCCAGCAGTTTCCGGGACAGGGGTTTCTCGAAGCAGTACTTC	CASSFRDRGFSKQYF
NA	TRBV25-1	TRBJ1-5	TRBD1	TGTGCCAGCAGTGGAGGGGGCTCTAGCAATCAGCCCCAGCATTTT	CASSGGGSSNQPQHF
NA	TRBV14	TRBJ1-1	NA	TGTGCCAGCGGTGCTACGAACTATAACACTGAAGCTTTCTTT	CASGATNYNTEAFF
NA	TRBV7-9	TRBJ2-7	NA	TGTGCCAGCAGCTTAGGGCGGGATTACGAGCAGTACTTC	CASSLGRDYEQYF
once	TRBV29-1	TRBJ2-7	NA	TGCAGCGTTGCGCTTACAAGGCGCGAGCAGTACTTC	CSVALTRREQYF
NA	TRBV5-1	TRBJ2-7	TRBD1	TGCGCCAGCAGCCCCCGGGACAGGGAGGTCGAGCAGTACTTC	CASSPRDREVEQYF
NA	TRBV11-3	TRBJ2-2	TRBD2	TGTGCCAGCAGCCCCGGGCGGGGGTACACCGGGGAGCTGTTTTTT	CASSPGRGYTGELFF
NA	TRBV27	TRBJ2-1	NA	TGTGCCAGCAGCTTGAGGGGTTCGGGACAGGGTCTAGCGGGAGACTACAATGAGCAGTTCTTC	CASSLRGSGQGLAGDYNEQFF
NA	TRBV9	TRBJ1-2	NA	TGTGCCAGCAGCAGACGCGATGTTACGAATGGCTACACCTTC	CASSRRDVTNGYTF
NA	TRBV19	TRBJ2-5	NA	TGTGCCAGTAGCGCTGGGACATCCCAAGAGACCCAGTACTTC	CASSAGTSQETQYF
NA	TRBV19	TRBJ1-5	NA	TGTGCCAGTAGCTCCCTCAGGGCGGTTGGCAATCAGCCCCAGCATTTT	CASSSLRAVGNQPQHF
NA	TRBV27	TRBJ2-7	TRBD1	TGTGCCAGCAAACGGACAGGGGGCTTATACGAGCAGTACTTC	CASKRTGGLYEQYF
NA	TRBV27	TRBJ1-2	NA	TGTGCCAGCAGTTTATCGGGCAGATCCTATGGCTACACCTTC	CASSLSGRSYGYTF